The T cell receptor (beta chain) described here comes from a study of CD8+CD57+ T cells in acquired aplastic anemia. Study summary: Sorted CD4+ and CD8+ cells gave an average of 3.2 ug of DNA.

This clonotype was seen a few times. Its antigen remains unidentified. General observations from the study: Between patients and controls, approximately 29 CD8+ CDR3 sequences were found in common.

Before being chosen for sequencing, patients had shown CD8+CD57+ cell expansion by flow cytometry. By the time of blood sampling, patients had still received no therapy. Trimming took 4 bases from V and 1 from J, leaving 11 bases between them. The CDR3 has 14 residues. CDR1 is SGDLS and CDR2 is YYNGEE in the germline V gene. Genomic DNA constituted the template upon which TCR beta VDJ and CDR3 profiling was performed. Each CDR3 protein is one row after TCRdb ran MiXCR on the reads. This sample has about 160,000 distinct CDR3 sequences; over 70% occur once, and the top ten carry 45% to 60%. Sequenced input: sorted CD4+, CD8+, or CD8+CD57+ T cells (not recorded which) from PBMCs. This clonotype was obtained from a human donor with aplastic anemia. The chain links TRBV9 to TRBJ1-1; maybe TRBD1 (5 bases). The CDR3 region has the DNA TGTGCCAGCAGCCGATCGGGGGAGAACACTGAAGCTTTCTTT. Translating it yields CASSRSGENTEAFF. Combining the CDR3 with reference TRBV9 and TRBJ1-1 gives the whole variable domain DSGVTQTPKHLITATGQRVTLRCSPRSGDLSVYWYQQSLDQGLQFLIQYYNGEERAKGNILERFSAQQFPDLHSELNLSSLELGDSALYFCASSRSGENTEAFFGQGTRLTVV.